This T cell receptor beta chain originates from a study of T cell repertoires in cytomegalovirus infection. The wider study: CMV infection together with matching HLA type was indicated by public TCR beta signatures. Study-level results: The response measured ex vivo was dominated by TCR beta clonotypes (HLA-C-restricted and CMV-specific). Cumulated frequencies of public TCR beta families served to identify carriers of CMV plus the relevant HLA.

Many counts were recorded for this clonotype. Antigen specificity is unknown. TCRdb redid the calling of the reads with MiXCR, one entry per CDR3 protein. The sample consists of 200,000 to 300,000 distinct CDR3 sequences, around 8.7% of them appearing once. The CDR3 extends over 13 amino acids. Germline CDR1 and CDR2: SGHTA and FQGNSA. V shed 6 bases and J 1 base; nucleotides not matched to a gene: 2. The sequenced material came from PBMCs. This rearrangement joins TRBV7-2 to TRBJ2-5; 7 positions agree with TRBD1. The receptor's source is a human donor in good health (CMV status not recorded). Some clones in this sample may be carry-over from other donors' samples. For the CDR3, the DNA is TGTGCCAGCAGACAGGGGCCCCAAGAGACCCAGTACTTC. This sequence encodes CASRQGPQETQYF.